These T cell receptor beta chains were read from a single sample in a study of T cell repertoires in cytomegalovirus infection. TCRdb redid the calling of the reads with MiXCR, one entry per CDR3 protein. This table has 680,000 or so distinct CDR3 sequences, around 30% appearing once. What these receptors recognize is not known. Sequenced material: cultured PBMCs, taken from culture after CMV antigen stimulation. Receptors originate from a human donor in good health (CMV status not recorded). Some clones in this sample may be carry-over from other donors' samples. CDR3s include the opening cysteine and the closing phenylalanine or tryptophan. A D gene is named only where the DNA matches it firmly. Clone size, where shown, is once, few, many, or a class for clones that have expanded.

d_call: NA; j_call: TRBJ1-5; cdr3_length: 18; clone_size: few; v_call: TRBV5-6; cdr3_aa: CASSPPHSGRNSNQPQHF; cdr3_nt: TGTGCCAGCAGCCCACCCCATTCCGGACGGAATAGCAATCAGCCCCAGCATTTT
d_call: NA; j_call: TRBJ2-3; cdr3_length: 14; clone_size: NA; v_call: TRBV20-1; cdr3_aa: CSAGGGGLKDTQYF; cdr3_nt: TGCAGTGCTGGGGGCGGGGGCCTTAAAGATACGCAGTATTTT
d_call: TRBD1; j_call: TRBJ2-1; cdr3_length: 14; clone_size: NA; v_call: TRBV6-2/TRBV6-3; cdr3_aa: CASSRQGYANEQFF; cdr3_nt: TGTGCCAGCAGTAGACAGGGGTATGCAAATGAGCAGTTCTTC
d_call: NA; j_call: TRBJ2-2; cdr3_length: 13; clone_size: NA; v_call: TRBV7-2; cdr3_aa: CASTRGTTGELFF; cdr3_nt: TGTGCCAGCACTCGCGGAACCACCGGGGAGCTGTTTTTT
d_call: TRBD2; j_call: TRBJ2-1; cdr3_length: 15; clone_size: NA; v_call: TRBV6-2/TRBV6-3; cdr3_aa: CASRAGLAGYNEQFF; cdr3_nt: TGTGCCAGCAGGGCGGGACTAGCGGGGTACAATGAGCAGTTCTTC
d_call: TRBD2; j_call: TRBJ2-3; cdr3_length: 17; clone_size: NA; v_call: TRBV4-1; cdr3_aa: CASSQPGAKRGVATQYF; cdr3_nt: TGCGCCAGCAGCCAGCCGGGCGCGAAGCGGGGGGTGGCTACGCAGTATTTT
d_call: TRBD2; j_call: TRBJ2-1; cdr3_length: 14; clone_size: NA; v_call: TRBV6-1; cdr3_aa: CASSTRTRGDEQFF; cdr3_nt: TGTGCCAGCAGCACCAGGACTAGAGGCGATGAGCAGTTCTTC
d_call: TRBD2; j_call: TRBJ2-1; cdr3_length: 14; clone_size: NA; v_call: TRBV2; cdr3_aa: CASSRLAGTTEQFF; cdr3_nt: TGTGCCAGCAGTAGACTAGCGGGTACGACCGAGCAGTTCTTC
d_call: NA; j_call: TRBJ2-5; cdr3_length: 13; clone_size: many; v_call: TRBV7-2; cdr3_aa: CASSRQFQETQYF; cdr3_nt: TGTGCCAGCAGCCGACAATTCCAAGAGACCCAGTACTTC
d_call: NA; j_call: TRBJ1-1; cdr3_length: 14; clone_size: few; v_call: TRBV2; cdr3_aa: CASSRVRLNTEAFF; cdr3_nt: TGTGCCAGCAGCAGGGTGCGCTTGAACACTGAAGCTTTCTTT
d_call: NA; j_call: TRBJ2-5; cdr3_length: 15; clone_size: few; v_call: TRBV11-3; cdr3_aa: CASSKFYGPQETQYF; cdr3_nt: TGTGCCAGCAGCAAATTCTACGGGCCTCAAGAGACCCAGTACTTC
d_call: NA; j_call: TRBJ2-6; cdr3_length: 15; clone_size: NA; v_call: TRBV3-1; cdr3_aa: CASSQRGYGANVLTF; cdr3_nt: TGTGCCAGCAGCCAACGGGGGTATGGGGCCAACGTCCTGACTTTC
d_call: TRBD2; j_call: TRBJ2-5; cdr3_length: 15; clone_size: once; v_call: TRBV3-1; cdr3_aa: CASSQDGGSPETQYF; cdr3_nt: TGTGCCAGCAGCCAAGATGGCGGGAGCCCGGAGACCCAGTACTTC
d_call: NA; j_call: TRBJ1-1; cdr3_length: 16; clone_size: NA; v_call: TRBV20-1; cdr3_aa: CSARPPSGRVNTEAFF; cdr3_nt: TGCAGTGCTAGACCCCCTTCCGGAAGGGTCAACACTGAAGCTTTCTTT
d_call: TRBD1; j_call: TRBJ2-4; cdr3_length: 14; clone_size: few; v_call: TRBV4-1; cdr3_aa: CASSHPGQGNIQYF; cdr3_nt: TGCGCCAGCAGCCACCCCGGACAGGGCAACATTCAGTACTTC
d_call: TRBD2; j_call: TRBJ2-5; cdr3_length: 15; clone_size: NA; v_call: TRBV20-1; cdr3_aa: CSADVGLAGQETQYF; cdr3_nt: TGCAGTGCGGACGTGGGACTAGCGGGCCAAGAGACCCAGTACTTC
d_call: NA; j_call: TRBJ1-5; cdr3_length: 15; clone_size: few; v_call: TRBV7-8; cdr3_aa: CASSLVQGVGQPQHF; cdr3_nt: TGTGCCAGCAGCTTAGTACAGGGAGTGGGTCAGCCCCAGCATTTT
d_call: NA; j_call: TRBJ1-1; cdr3_length: 14; clone_size: NA; v_call: TRBV6-2/TRBV6-3; cdr3_aa: CASRTGAGNTEAFF; cdr3_nt: TGTGCCAGCAGGACAGGCGCGGGGAACACTGAAGCTTTCTTT
d_call: NA; j_call: TRBJ2-7; cdr3_length: 14; clone_size: NA; v_call: TRBV4-1; cdr3_aa: CASSQDPLGGEQYF; cdr3_nt: TGCGCCAGCAGCCAAGACCCTCTAGGCGGGGAGCAGTACTTC
d_call: NA; j_call: TRBJ2-7; cdr3_length: 16; clone_size: NA; v_call: TRBV7-9; cdr3_aa: CASSLSPLATDYEQYF; cdr3_nt: TGTGCCAGCAGCTTAAGCCCCTTGGCCACCGACTACGAGCAGTACTTC
d_call: TRBD1; j_call: TRBJ1-2; cdr3_length: 15; clone_size: NA; v_call: TRBV6-2/TRBV6-3; cdr3_aa: CASTAWDREVYGYTF; cdr3_nt: TGTGCCAGCACCGCTTGGGACAGGGAAGTTTATGGCTACACCTTC
d_call: NA; j_call: TRBJ1-5; cdr3_length: 13; clone_size: few; v_call: TRBV6-1; cdr3_aa: CASKIDSNQPQHF; cdr3_nt: TGTGCCAGCAAGATAGATAGCAATCAGCCCCAGCATTTT
d_call: NA; j_call: TRBJ2-5; cdr3_length: 15; clone_size: many; v_call: TRBV7-2; cdr3_aa: CASSLGGATQETQYF; cdr3_nt: TGTGCCAGCAGCTTAGGTGGAGCTACGCAGGAGACCCAGTACTTC
d_call: NA; j_call: TRBJ2-7; cdr3_length: 13; clone_size: many; v_call: TRBV11-2; cdr3_aa: CASSLVEADEQYF; cdr3_nt: TGTGCCAGCAGCTTAGTTGAGGCAGACGAGCAGTACTTC
d_call: NA; j_call: TRBJ2-3; cdr3_length: 17; clone_size: NA; v_call: TRBV24-1; cdr3_aa: CATSDGGKVRGTDTQYF; cdr3_nt: TGTGCCACCAGTGATGGGGGGAAGGTTCGCGGCACAGATACGCAGTATTTT
d_call: NA; j_call: TRBJ2-2; cdr3_length: 17; clone_size: few; v_call: TRBV7-6; cdr3_aa: CASSLASGTANTGELFF; cdr3_nt: TGTGCCAGCAGCTTAGCGTCCGGGACGGCGAACACCGGGGAGCTGTTTTTT
d_call: NA; j_call: TRBJ1-5; cdr3_length: 13; clone_size: NA; v_call: TRBV6-2/TRBV6-3; cdr3_aa: CAASQGRYQPQHF; cdr3_nt: TGTGCCGCTTCACAGGGTAGATATCAGCCCCAGCATTTT
d_call: TRBD2; j_call: TRBJ2-7; cdr3_length: 13; clone_size: NA; v_call: TRBV6-2/TRBV6-3; cdr3_aa: CASMSGTSYEQYF; cdr3_nt: TGTGCCAGCATGAGCGGGACCTCCTACGAGCAGTACTTC
d_call: TRBD2; j_call: TRBJ2-2; cdr3_length: 16; clone_size: NA; v_call: TRBV11-2; cdr3_aa: CASSLVAGTNTGELFF; cdr3_nt: TGTGCCAGCAGCTTAGTAGCGGGGACGAACACCGGGGAGCTGTTTTTT
d_call: TRBD1; j_call: TRBJ2-1; cdr3_length: 16; clone_size: few; v_call: TRBV7-8; cdr3_aa: CASSLWTGESYNEQFF; cdr3_nt: TGTGCCAGCAGCTTATGGACAGGCGAGTCCTACAATGAGCAGTTCTTC
d_call: NA; j_call: TRBJ2-1; cdr3_length: 11; clone_size: few; v_call: TRBV12-3/TRBV12-4; cdr3_aa: CASSFAREQFF; cdr3_nt: TGTGCCAGCAGTTTCGCACGGGAGCAGTTCTTC
d_call: TRBD1; j_call: TRBJ2-5; cdr3_length: 15; clone_size: few; v_call: TRBV4-1; cdr3_aa: CASSQNSGTGKTQYF; cdr3_nt: TGCGCCAGCAGCCAAAACTCCGGGACAGGGAAGACCCAGTACTTC
d_call: TRBD2; j_call: TRBJ2-7; cdr3_length: 14; clone_size: NA; v_call: TRBV6-2/TRBV6-3; cdr3_aa: CASSSRTSAYEQYF; cdr3_nt: TGTGCCAGCAGTTCACGGACTAGCGCCTACGAGCAGTACTTC
d_call: NA; j_call: TRBJ1-5; cdr3_length: 13; clone_size: NA; v_call: TRBV19; cdr3_aa: CASTYSRNQPQHF; cdr3_nt: TGTGCCAGTACCTATAGTCGTAATCAGCCCCAGCATTTT
d_call: NA; j_call: TRBJ2-1; cdr3_length: 12; clone_size: NA; v_call: TRBV4-3; cdr3_aa: CASSAETGEVFF; cdr3_nt: TGCGCCAGCAGCGCCGAGACAGGCGAGGTTTTCTTC
d_call: TRBD2; j_call: TRBJ2-3; cdr3_length: 14; clone_size: few; v_call: TRBV7-2; cdr3_aa: CASATGTSGVTQYF; cdr3_nt: TGTGCCAGCGCGACCGGGACTAGCGGGGTTACGCAGTATTTT
d_call: TRBD2; j_call: TRBJ2-7; cdr3_length: 15; clone_size: NA; v_call: TRBV7-6; cdr3_aa: CASSPDPSGSYEQYF; cdr3_nt: TGTGCCAGCAGCCCGGATCCTAGCGGGAGTTACGAGCAGTACTTC
d_call: NA; j_call: TRBJ2-1; cdr3_length: 17; clone_size: NA; v_call: TRBV7-2; cdr3_aa: CASSLLLGLSSYNEQFF; cdr3_nt: TGTGCCAGCAGCTTATTATTGGGTTTAAGCTCCTACAATGAGCAGTTCTTC
d_call: NA; j_call: TRBJ1-6; cdr3_length: 16; clone_size: NA; v_call: TRBV20-1; cdr3_aa: CSARFATESGNSPLHF; cdr3_nt: TGCAGTGCTAGGTTTGCAACAGAATCGGGGAATTCACCCCTCCACTTT
d_call: TRBD1; j_call: TRBJ1-4; cdr3_length: 14; clone_size: once; v_call: TRBV2; cdr3_aa: CASRADRTIEKLFF; cdr3_nt: TGTGCCAGCAGGGCGGACAGGACCATTGAAAAACTGTTTTTT
d_call: NA; j_call: TRBJ2-1; cdr3_length: 17; clone_size: few; v_call: TRBV7-9; cdr3_aa: CASSPRLGLSSYNEQFF; cdr3_nt: TGTGCCAGCAGCCCAAGGTTGGGGTTGAGCTCCTACAATGAGCAGTTCTTC
d_call: NA; j_call: TRBJ2-5; cdr3_length: 12; clone_size: NA; v_call: TRBV7-8; cdr3_aa: CASSRIRETQYF; cdr3_nt: TGTGCCAGCAGCAGAATCAGAGAGACCCAGTACTTC
d_call: TRBD2; j_call: TRBJ2-7; cdr3_length: 14; clone_size: NA; v_call: TRBV19; cdr3_aa: CASSMRTSSYEQYF; cdr3_nt: TGTGCCAGTAGTATGAGGACTAGTTCCTACGAGCAGTACTTC